Sequencing of this TCR beta chain was carried out in a study of T cell repertoires in cytomegalovirus infection. Study-wide context: Public TCR beta signature analysis indicated the presence of both CMV infection and matching HLA type.

The study, taken as a whole, reports: Totalled public TCR beta family frequency picked out people who carried CMV plus the relevant HLA.

The V end was cut by 5 bases, the J end by 2 bases, with 10 bases between. In germline, CDR1 is MDHEN, CDR2 SYDVKM. The CDR3 runs 14 residues. This clonotype was seen once. The antigen is not known. TCRdb passed the reads through MiXCR, listing each CDR3 protein once. This sample yields about 190,000 distinct CDR3 sequences, of which roughly 9.8% are seen a single time; about 5% belongs to the top ten. This TCR came from a human donor in good health (CMV status not recorded). Some clones in this sample may be carry-over from other donors' samples. Sequenced sample: PBMCs. The chain joins TRBV28 to TRBJ1-5; D gene unclear. CDR3 protein: CASSEGSGNQPQHF. The CDR3 bases are TGTGCCAGCAGTGAAGGGAGCGGCAATCAGCCCCAGCATTTT.